These 26 T cell receptor beta chains were sequenced from one sample in a study of blood T cell repertoires in COVID-19. The data were produced by immunoSEQ multiplex PCR, yet TCRdb's version contains in-frame clones alone and is incomplete. The sample gives approximately 40,000 clones, roughly nine tenths of which show up once; 20% is in the top ten. Sequencing used peripheral blood. These receptors were collected from a man in his fifties or sixties with acute or convalescent COVID-19.

V is TRBV4-3 and J is TRBJ1-2; D unresolved. Germline V CDR1 and CDR2: LGHNA, YSLEER. CDR3 length equals 16 residues. The V gene lost 1 base and the J gene lost 0 bases, with 12 bases spanning the gap. The CDR3 coding sequence is TGCGCCAGCAGCCAAGGCTATATGAGGACTAACTATGGCTACACCTTC. This encodes CASSQGYMRTNYGYTF.

The chain combines TRBV27 with TRBJ2-5; 10 positions match TRBD1. This CDR3 region has 13 residues. The ends lost 5 bases at V and 7 bases at J; junction bases unmatched: 4. Germline loops: CDR1 MNHEY, CDR2 SMNVEV (reference sequence). CDR3 residues: CASSPGQGLTQYF. CDR3 nucleotides: TGTGCCAGCAGTCCGGGACAGGGGTTGACCCAGTACTTC.

This clone was recorded only once. This rearrangement joins TRBV28 to TRBJ2-5; D unclear. The CDR3 is 12 amino acids. Trimming took 5 bases from V and 0 from J, leaving 4 bases between them. Germline V gives CDR1 MDHEN, CDR2 SYDVKM. The CDR3 region is CASSDYQETQYF. Written as DNA, the CDR3 is TGTGCCAGCAGTGACTACCAAGAGACCCAGTACTTC.

The gene calls are TRBV5-1 and TRBJ2-1, with unresolved D. Per germline, CDR1 SGHRS and CDR2 YFSETQ. The CDR3 totals 13 residues. The V gene lost 7 bases and the J gene lost 8 bases, with 16 bases spanning the gap. The CDR3 reads CASSRGDVDEQFF. The DNA for the CDR3 is TGCGCCAGCTCCCGAGGTGATGTCGATGAGCAGTTCTTC.

This chain joins TRBV5-5 and TRBJ2-7, with 7 positions matching TRBD1. CDR3 size: 14 residues. V was pared by 3 bases and J by 4 bases, with 7 bases of the junction left unmatched. CDR1 is SGHKS and CDR2 is YYEKEE in the germline V gene (reference sequence). The CDR3: CASSSGQERYEQYV. The DNA for the CDR3 is TGTGCCAGCAGCTCTGGACAGGAACGTTACGAGCAGTACGTC.

CDR3 amino acids: CASSLDRPNTEAFF. The CDR3 coding sequence is TGCGCCAGCAGCTTGGACAGGCCGAACACTGAAGCTTTCTTT. The chain uses TRBV5-1 and TRBJ1-1, with a weak D call TRBD1 (5 bases). Trimming removed 0 bases at V and 1 base at J, with 7 bases between. The CDR3 totals 14 residues. Per germline, CDR1 SGHRS and CDR2 YFSETQ. Complete variable domain (other parts from reference TRBV5-1 and TRBJ1-1): KAGVTQTPRYLIKTRGQQVTLSCSPISGHRSVSWYQQTPGQGLQFLFEYFSETQRNKGNFPGRFSGRQFSNSRSEMNVSTLELGDSALYLCASSLDRPNTEAFFGQGTRLTVV.

CDR3 DNA sequence: TGTGCCAGTACGGGCAGGGACTATTCACCCCTCCACTTT. Protein: CASTGRDYSPLHF. The chain employs TRBV19 and TRBJ1-6; tentative D call: TRBD1 (5 bases). CDR1 and CDR2 (germline): LNHDA, SQIVND (reference sequence). Trimming left V 7 bases short and J 8 bases short, with 12 bases between. CDR3 length: 13 amino acids.

The chain is built from TRBV18 and TRBJ2-7; TRBD1 is a possible D gene (8 bases). V lost 5 bases and J 4 bases, leaving 21 bases between the germline ends. Germline loops: CDR1 KGHSH, CDR2 LQKENI. The CDR3 extends over 16 amino acids. In DNA form, the CDR3 reads TGTGCCAGCTCAGTTACAGGGGGGGAACCTCTATACGAGCAGTACGTC. Its protein product is CASSVTGGEPLYEQYV.

V and J are TRBV7-9 and TRBJ2-7; D call uncertain. Between the trimmed V and J ends, which lost 5 bases and 1 base, there was a span of 6 bases. The V gene's germline CDR1 is SEHNR and CDR2 FQNEAQ (reference sequence). The CDR3 extends over 12 amino acids. The CDR3 sequence: CASSPQSYEQYV. The CDR3 bases are TGTGCCAGCAGCCCCCAGTCCTACGAGCAGTACGTC.

This chain joins TRBV18 and TRBJ2-3, with 7 bases lining up with TRBD1. V shed 0 bases and J 2 bases; nucleotides not matched to a gene: 2. Per germline, CDR1 KGHSH and CDR2 LQKENI. This CDR3 is 15 amino acids long. The CDR3 sequence: CASSPPGQSTDTQYF. In DNA form, the CDR3 reads TGTGCCAGCTCACCACCGGGACAGTCCACAGATACGCAGTATTTT.

The CDR3 here is CASSFGLAGATDTQYF. The CDR3 coding sequence is TGTGCCAGCAGTTTCGGACTAGCGGGAGCCACAGATACGCAGTATTTT. J is TRBJ2-3 and V is TRBV6-2 or TRBV6-3; 13 positions match TRBD2. V trimming: 4 bases; J trimming: 2 bases; junction bases outside the gene matches: 3. The CDR3 covers 16 residues. CDR1 MNHEY and CDR2 SVGEGT come from the germline V gene.

The CDR3 nucleotides read TGTGCCAGCAGTGGACTGCCGAGGCCCGCGTCGCCCCAGCATTTT. It yields the protein CASSGLPRPASPQHF. This sequence joins TRBV27 and TRBJ1-5; D remains unclear. CDR3 size: 15 residues. V was clipped by 5 bases and J by 9 bases, with 20 bases between them. CDR1 is MNHEY and CDR2 is SMNVEV in the germline V gene (reference sequence).

In its sample, this clone was seen once. CDR3 in DNA: TGCGCCAGCAGCCAAGATTCCGGAGCCCGGCAGTTCTTC. Translation: CASSQDSGARQFF. V and J are TRBV4-3 and TRBJ2-1; the D is unclear. Trimming removed 0 bases from V and 12 bases from J, with 12 bases in between. CDR3 length equals 13 residues. Germline assignment: CDR1 LGHNA and CDR2 YSLEER.

The rearrangement links TRBV15 to TRBJ1-5, with TRBD1 matching 7 bases. The length of the CDR3 is 16 residues. Unmatched junction bases numbered 17, after V lost 9 bases and J lost 6 bases. Germline lookup yields CDR1 LNHNV and CDR2 YYDKDF (reference sequence). The CDR3 loop is CATAISGQGGSQPQHF. CDR3 DNA: TGTGCCACAGCCATCAGTGGTCAGGGGGGCAGTCAGCCCCAGCATTTT.

The gene calls are TRBV7-9 and TRBJ2-1; 9 bases map to TRBD1. The V and J ends lost 5 bases and 8 bases, in that order; junction bases with no gene match: 10. Germline CDR1 SEHNR, CDR2 FQNEAQ (reference sequence). This CDR3 has 15 amino acids. CDR3 DNA sequence: TGTGCCAGCAGCCTCGGACAGGGGAGGTTAGATGAGCAGTTCTTC. It codes for CASSLGQGRLDEQFF.

There are a few counts of this clone. V usage is TRBV28 and J usage is TRBJ2-7; unclear D gene. V shed 7 bases and J shed 5 bases, with 12 bases lying between them. The CDR3 totals 12 residues. Germline lookup yields CDR1 MDHEN and CDR2 SYDVKM. In DNA, the CDR3 is TGTGCCAGCACCGCCCGGTACGACGAGCAGTACTTC. This gives the protein CASTARYDEQYF.

The chain is built from TRBV6-5 and TRBJ1-1, with 7 bases that match TRBD1. The length of the CDR3 is 14 residues. V lost 8 bases, J lost 3 bases, and 9 bases stayed unmatched. In germline, CDR1 is MNHEY, CDR2 SVGAGI. In nucleotides, the CDR3 is TGTGCCAGCGGAGGGGGCAGGGGCGACACTGAAGCTTTCTTT. It encodes CASGGGRGDTEAFF.

This chain connects TRBV24-1 to TRBJ2-1, with 15 bases fitting TRBD2. The length of the CDR3 is 15 residues. Germline V gives CDR1 KGHDR, CDR2 SFDVKD. V lost 5 bases, J lost 6 bases, and 1 base stayed unmatched. CDR3 sequence: CATSGTSGRANEQFF. The CDR3 nucleotides are TGTGCCACCAGTGGGACTAGCGGGAGGGCCAATGAGCAGTTCTTC.

This clone was picked up one time. V gene TRBV29-1 combines with J gene TRBJ1-1; no definite D call. CDR1 SQVTM and CDR2 ANQGSEA come from the germline V gene. V was pared by 5 bases and J by 5 bases, with 12 bases between. The CDR3 is 12 residues long. The CDR3 nucleotides read TGCAGCGTTAGAGGGTGGGGAACTGAAGCTTTCTTT. Translated: CSVRGWGTEAFF.

CDR3 region: CASKLGGSYEQYV. DNA for the CDR3: TGCGCCAGCAAACTAGGCGGTTCCTACGAGCAGTACGTC. The gene calls are TRBV10-2 and TRBJ2-7, with a weak D call TRBD2 (5 bases). CDR1 and CDR2 (germline): WSHSY, SAAADI. Trimming cost V 7 bases and J 1 base, with 11 bases left between them. The CDR3 runs to 13 residues.

This rearrangement joins TRBV4-3 to TRBJ1-5; the D is unclear. The CDR3 contains 17 residues. Germline CDR1 LGHNA, CDR2 YSLEER. Trimming took off 4 bases at V and 0 bases at J, with 16 bases between the two ends. The CDR3 loop reads CASSLHPPGNSNQPQHF. The CDR3, as DNA: TGCGCCAGCAGCCTACACCCTCCAGGTAATAGCAATCAGCCCCAGCATTTT.

This clone was detected a few times. The chain employs TRBV7-9 and TRBJ1-2; D unresolved. The CDR3 sequence is 14 residues long. Germline CDR1 is SEHNR and CDR2 is FQNEAQ (reference sequence). V was trimmed by 7 bases and J by 1 base, leaving 13 bases between them. The CDR3 sequence is CASTQDELNYGYTF. DNA of the CDR3: TGTGCCAGCACCCAAGATGAACTTAACTATGGCTACACCTTC.

The genes are TRBV5-1 and TRBJ2-2; 7 nucleotides line up with TRBD1. Trimming at V came to 0 bases and at J to 4 bases, leaving 3 bases not matched to a gene. CDR1 and CDR2 (germline): SGHRS, YFSETQ. The CDR3 extends over 15 amino acids. CDR3 nucleotides: TGCGCCAGCAGCTTGGGGACAGGATCCACCGGGGAGCTGTTTTTT. This codes for CASSLGTGSTGELFF.

The CDR3 is CSASRRQASTEAFF. DNA of the CDR3: TGCAGTGCTAGTAGACGACAGGCAAGCACTGAAGCTTTCTTT. The chain uses TRBV20-1 and TRBJ1-1; D may be TRBD1 (6 bases). The CDR3 spans 14 residues. CDR1 DFQATT and CDR2 SNEGSKA come from the germline V gene (reference sequence). Deletions cut 3 bases from V and 4 bases from J, with 15 bases between.

This sequence joins TRBV18 and TRBJ2-4; D remains unclear. V was shortened by 4 bases and J by 2 bases, with 12 bases between the two germline ends. This CDR3 has 15 residues. The germline V gene has CDR1 KGHSH and CDR2 LQKENI. CDR3 in amino acids: CASSLASVTKNIQYF. CDR3 nucleotides: TGTGCCAGCTCACTCGCTAGTGTAACCAAAAACATTCAGTACTTC.

CDR3 DNA: TGTGCCAGCAGCGGAACCAGTGGGCGGGAGACGCAGTATTTT. Translating it yields CASSGTSGRETQYF. The gene calls are TRBV9 and TRBJ2-3; the match to TRBD2 covers 7 bases. The CDR3 loop spans 14 amino acids. Germline V gene data show CDR1 as SGDLS and CDR2 as YYNGEE. V dropped 3 bases and J dropped 9; count of bases not matched to a gene: 10.